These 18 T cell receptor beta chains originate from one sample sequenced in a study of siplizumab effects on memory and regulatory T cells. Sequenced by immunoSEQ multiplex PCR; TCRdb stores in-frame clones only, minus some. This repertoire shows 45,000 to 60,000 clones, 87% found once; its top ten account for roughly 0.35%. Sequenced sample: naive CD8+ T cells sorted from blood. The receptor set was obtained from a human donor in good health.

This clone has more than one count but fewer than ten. CDR3 protein: CASNQVSDYSYNEQFF. CDR3 in DNA: TGTGCCAGCAACCAGGTTAGCGACTACTCCTACAATGAGCAGTTCTTC. V gene TRBV2 combines with J gene TRBJ2-1; D might be TRBD2 (5 bases). Germline CDR1 and CDR2: SNHLY and FYNNEI. The CDR3 has 16 amino acids. Trimming left V 7 bases short and J 0 bases short, with 16 bases between. The complete variable domain, with remaining parts taken from reference TRBV2 and TRBJ2-1, reads EPEVTQTPSHQVTQMGQEVILRCVPISNHLYFYWYRQILGQKVEFLVSFYNNEISEKSEIFDDQFSVERPDGSNFTLKIRSTKLEDSAMYFCASNQVSDYSYNEQFFGPGTRLTVL.

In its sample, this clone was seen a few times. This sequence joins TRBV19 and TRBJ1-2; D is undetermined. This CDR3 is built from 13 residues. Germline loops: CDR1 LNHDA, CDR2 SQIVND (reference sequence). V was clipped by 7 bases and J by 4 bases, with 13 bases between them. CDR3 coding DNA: TGTGCCAGTATGGCAGACCCAATCTATGGCTACACCTTC. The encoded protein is CASMADPIYGYTF.

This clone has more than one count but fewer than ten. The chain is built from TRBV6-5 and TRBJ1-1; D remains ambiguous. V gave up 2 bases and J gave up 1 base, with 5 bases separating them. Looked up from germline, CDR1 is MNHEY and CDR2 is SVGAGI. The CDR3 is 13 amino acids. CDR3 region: CASSYPGNTEAFF. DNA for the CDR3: TGTGCCAGCAGTTACCCCGGGAACACTGAAGCTTTCTTT.

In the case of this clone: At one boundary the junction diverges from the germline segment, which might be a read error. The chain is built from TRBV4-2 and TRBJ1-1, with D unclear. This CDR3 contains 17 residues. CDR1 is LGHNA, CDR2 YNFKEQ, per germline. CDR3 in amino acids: CASSEDGAGKGNTEAFF. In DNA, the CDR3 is TGTGCCAGCAGCGAAGACGGTGCGGGGAAGGGGAACACTGAAGCTTTCTTT.

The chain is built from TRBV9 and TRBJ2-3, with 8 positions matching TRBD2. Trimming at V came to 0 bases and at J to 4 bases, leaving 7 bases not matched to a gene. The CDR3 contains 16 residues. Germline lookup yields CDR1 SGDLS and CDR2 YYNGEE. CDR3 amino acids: CASSVGGSGISDTQYF. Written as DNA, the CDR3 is TGTGCCAGCAGCGTAGGAGGTAGCGGGATATCAGATACGCAGTATTTT. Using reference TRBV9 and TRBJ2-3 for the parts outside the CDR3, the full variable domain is DSGVTQTPKHLITATGQRVTLRCSPRSGDLSVYWYQQSLDQGLQFLIQYYNGEERAKGNILERFSAQQFPDLHSELNLSSLELGDSALYFCASSVGGSGISDTQYFGPGTRLTVL.

CDR3 sequence (DNA): TGTGCCAGCAGCGCCGGGACAGTCGTTAACACCGGGGAGCTGTTTTTT. This gives the protein CASSAGTVVNTGELFF. The V call is TRBV9, the J call TRBJ2-2, with TRBD1 identical over 7 bases. Germline-derived CDR1 and CDR2 are SGDLS and YYNGEE. V lost 3 bases to trimming and J lost 2 bases; unmatched junction nucleotides: 7. The CDR3 is 16 residues long.

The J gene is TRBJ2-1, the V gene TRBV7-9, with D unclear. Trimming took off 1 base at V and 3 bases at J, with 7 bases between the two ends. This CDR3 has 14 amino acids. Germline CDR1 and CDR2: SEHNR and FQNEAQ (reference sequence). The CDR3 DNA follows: TGTGCCAGCAGCTTAGTGGGGTTCTACAATGAGCAGTTCTTC. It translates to CASSLVGFYNEQFF.

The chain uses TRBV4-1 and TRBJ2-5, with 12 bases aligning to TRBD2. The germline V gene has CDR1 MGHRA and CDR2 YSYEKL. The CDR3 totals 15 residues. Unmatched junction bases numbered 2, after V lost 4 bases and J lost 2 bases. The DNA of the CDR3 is TGCGCCAGCAGCCCCGGGACTAGCGGGCAAGAGACCCAGTACTTC. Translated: CASSPGTSGQETQYF.

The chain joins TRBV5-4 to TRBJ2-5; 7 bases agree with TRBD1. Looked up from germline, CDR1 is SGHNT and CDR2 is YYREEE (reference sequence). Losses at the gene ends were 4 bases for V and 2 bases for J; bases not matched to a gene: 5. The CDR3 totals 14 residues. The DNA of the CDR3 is TGTGCCAGCAGCCCGGGGACAGATCAAGAGACCCAGTACTTC. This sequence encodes CASSPGTDQETQYF.

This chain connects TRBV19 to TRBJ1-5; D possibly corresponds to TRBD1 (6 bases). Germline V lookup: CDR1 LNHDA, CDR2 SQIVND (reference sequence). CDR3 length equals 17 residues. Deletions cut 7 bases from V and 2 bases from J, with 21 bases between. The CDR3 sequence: CASNSPRQGFGNQPQHF. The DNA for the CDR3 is TGTGCCAGTAACTCCCCCCGGCAGGGGTTTGGCAATCAGCCCCAGCATTTT. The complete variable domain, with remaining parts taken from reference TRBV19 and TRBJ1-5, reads DGGITQSPKYLFRKEGQNVTLSCEQNLNHDAMYWYRQDPGQGLRLIYYSQIVNDFQKGDIAEGYSVSREKKESFPLTVTSAQKNPTAFYLCASNSPRQGFGNQPQHFGDGTRLSIL.

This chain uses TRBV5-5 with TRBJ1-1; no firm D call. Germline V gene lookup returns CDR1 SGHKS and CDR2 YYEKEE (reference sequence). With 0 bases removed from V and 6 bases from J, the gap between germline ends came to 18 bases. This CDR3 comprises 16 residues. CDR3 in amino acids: CASSLVGEKLGSEAFF. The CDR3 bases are TGTGCCAGCAGCTTGGTTGGGGAGAAATTAGGGTCTGAAGCTTTCTTT.

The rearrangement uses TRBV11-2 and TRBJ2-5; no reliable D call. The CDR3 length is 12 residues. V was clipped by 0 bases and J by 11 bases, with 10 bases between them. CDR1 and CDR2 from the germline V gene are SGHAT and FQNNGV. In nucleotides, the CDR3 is TGTGCCAGCAGCTTAGATTTGACGGAGCAGTACTTC. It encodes CASSLDLTEQYF.

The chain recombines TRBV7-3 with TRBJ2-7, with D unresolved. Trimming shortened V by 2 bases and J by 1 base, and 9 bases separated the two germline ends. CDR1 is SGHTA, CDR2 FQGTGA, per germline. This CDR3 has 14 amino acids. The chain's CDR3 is CASSLFGGSYEQYF. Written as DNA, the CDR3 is TGTGCCAGCAGCTTATTCGGCGGATCCTACGAGCAGTACTTC.

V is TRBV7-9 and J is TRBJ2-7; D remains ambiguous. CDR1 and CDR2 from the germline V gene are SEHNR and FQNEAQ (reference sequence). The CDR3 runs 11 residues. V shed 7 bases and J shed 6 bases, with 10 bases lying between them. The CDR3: CASTRGTEQYF. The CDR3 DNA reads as TGTGCCAGCACCCGAGGTACCGAGCAGTACTTC.

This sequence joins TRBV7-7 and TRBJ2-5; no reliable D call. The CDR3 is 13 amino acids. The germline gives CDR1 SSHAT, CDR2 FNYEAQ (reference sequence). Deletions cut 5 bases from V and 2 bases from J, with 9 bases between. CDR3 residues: CASSTDQQETQYF. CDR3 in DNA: TGTGCCAGCAGCACCGACCAACAAGAGACCCAGTACTTC.

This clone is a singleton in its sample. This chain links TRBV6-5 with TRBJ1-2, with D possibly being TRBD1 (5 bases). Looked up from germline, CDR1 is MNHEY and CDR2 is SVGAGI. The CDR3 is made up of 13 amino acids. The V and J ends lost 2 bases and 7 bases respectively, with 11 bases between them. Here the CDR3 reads CASSYGGTGGYTF. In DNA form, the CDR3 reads TGTGCCAGCAGTTACGGGGGGACCGGTGGCTACACCTTC.

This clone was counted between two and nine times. CDR3 loop: CASSSAGNGYTF. CDR3 nucleotides: TGTGCCAGCAGCTCCGCGGGGAATGGCTACACCTTC. The V gene is TRBV7-3, the J gene TRBJ1-2; D gene ambiguous. Trimming took off 4 bases at V and 6 bases at J, with 9 bases between the two ends. The germline V gene has CDR1 SGHTA and CDR2 FQGTGA. This CDR3 is built from 12 residues.

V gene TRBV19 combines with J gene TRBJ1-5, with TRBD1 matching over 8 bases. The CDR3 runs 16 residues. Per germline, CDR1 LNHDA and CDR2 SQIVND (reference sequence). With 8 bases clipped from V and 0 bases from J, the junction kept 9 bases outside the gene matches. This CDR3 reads CASQGTGFDSNQPQHF. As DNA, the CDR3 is TGTGCCAGTCAAGGGACAGGTTTTGATAGCAATCAGCCCCAGCATTTT.